This T cell receptor (beta chain) comes out of a study of blood T cells in healthy people across ages. Donation came from healthy Caucasian individuals in Russia who were aged 6 to 90. Drawing of peripheral blood yielded 8.5 to 10 milliliters from each donor. The sample holds a few counts of this clonotype. V lost 5 bases to trimming and J lost 9 bases, with 14 bases between them. CDR3 length: 13 amino acids. The V gene's germline CDR1 is MNHNS and CDR2 SASEGT. Through a sample-barcoded 5' primer and a J-beta primer mix, a second PCR was run for roughly 7 to 11 cycles. TCRdb re-derived calls from the 5' RACE reads in MiXCR, one entry per CDR3 protein. The table records about 800,000 distinct CDR3 sequences, 25% of them present only once. This same sample was also part of a study on T cells of mothers and their children.

This chain links TRBV6-1 with TRBJ1-5, with D possibly being TRBD1 (5 bases). Sequenced input: blood. The TCR sequence derives from a boy under 18 in good health. The CDR3 reads CASSPDGDSPQHF. Here the CDR3 DNA reads TGTGCCAGCAGTCCGGACGGGGACTCGCCCCAGCATTTT.